This TCR beta chain is drawn from a study of blood T cell repertoires in COVID-19. The method was immunoSEQ multiplex PCR; TCRdb's version includes in-frame clones alone and lacks a portion of them. The sample lists over 75,000 clones; 88% were seen once. This CDR3 is 13 amino acids long. Germline-derived CDR1 and CDR2 are SGHVS and FQNEAQ. The ends were cut back, 4 bases at V and 4 bases at J, with 10 bases in the middle. The sequence came from a woman older than 75 with acute or convalescent COVID-19. The chain employs TRBV7-8 and TRBJ1-1, with D possibly TRBD1 on 5 matching bases. The sequenced sample was peripheral blood. CDR3 in amino acids: CASSSHDSTEAFF. In DNA form, the CDR3 reads TGTGCCAGCAGCTCCCACGACAGCACTGAAGCTTTCTTT.